The subject of this entry is one T cell receptor beta chain. What it binds is not known. This entry is derived from a study of T cells after posttransplantation cyclophosphamide. The protocol was immunoSEQ multiplex PCR, while the TCRdb copy is restricted to in-frame clones and leaves out a portion. The table lists about 9,200 clones, over 95% of them singletons. On the day of bone marrow donation, the related graft donor provided peripheral blood. The naive gate required viable CD3+CD4+ or CD3+CD8+ cells with CCR7+CD45RA+CD45RO-CD95-CD27+CD28+ phenotype. Regarding the study as a whole: Recipient CMV seropositivity and CMV reactivation strongly tracked TRB clonality. Donor-recipient repertoire similarity was low at 1-2 months, rising over year one.

The V segment lost 4 bases and the J segment 5 bases; nucleotides outside the gene matches: 9. The CDR3 sequence is 15 residues long. The germline V gene encodes CDR1 SGHRS and CDR2 YFSETQ. The sequence was obtained from a man in his fifties in good health, CMV-negative, and a related stem cell transplant donor. The V and J genes are TRBV5-1 and TRBJ1-5; 7 nucleotides match TRBD1. Sequencing used naive CD8+ T cells sorted from PBMCs. For the CDR3, the DNA is TGCGCCAGCAGCAGGGGGCCGGTTAACCATCAGCCCCAGCATTTT. Translated, it gives CASSRGPVNHQPQHF.